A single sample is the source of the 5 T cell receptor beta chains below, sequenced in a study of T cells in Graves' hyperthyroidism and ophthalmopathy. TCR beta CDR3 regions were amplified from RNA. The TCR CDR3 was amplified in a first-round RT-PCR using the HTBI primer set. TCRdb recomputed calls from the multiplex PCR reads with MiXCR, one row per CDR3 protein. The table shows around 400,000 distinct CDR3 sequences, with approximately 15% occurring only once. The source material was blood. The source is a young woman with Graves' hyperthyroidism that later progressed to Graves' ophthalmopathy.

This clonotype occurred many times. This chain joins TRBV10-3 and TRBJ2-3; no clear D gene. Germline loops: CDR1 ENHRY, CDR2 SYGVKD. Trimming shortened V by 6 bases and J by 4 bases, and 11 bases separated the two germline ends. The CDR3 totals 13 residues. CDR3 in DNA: TGTGCCATCAGCCGCCCGGGCGCAGATACGCAGTATTTT. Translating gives CAISRPGADTQYF.

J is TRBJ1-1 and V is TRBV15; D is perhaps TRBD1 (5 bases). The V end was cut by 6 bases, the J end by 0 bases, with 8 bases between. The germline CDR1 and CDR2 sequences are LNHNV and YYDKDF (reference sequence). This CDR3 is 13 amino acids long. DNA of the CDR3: TGTGCCACCAGTCAGGGCTTGAACACTGAAGCTTTCTTT. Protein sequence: CATSQGLNTEAFF.

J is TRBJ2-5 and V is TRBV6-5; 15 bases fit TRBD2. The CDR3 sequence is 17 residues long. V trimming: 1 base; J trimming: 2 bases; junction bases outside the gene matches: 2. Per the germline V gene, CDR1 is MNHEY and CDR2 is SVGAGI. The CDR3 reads CASSYYGLAGGQETQYF. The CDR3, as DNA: TGTGCCAGCAGTTACTATGGACTAGCGGGAGGGCAAGAGACCCAGTACTTC.

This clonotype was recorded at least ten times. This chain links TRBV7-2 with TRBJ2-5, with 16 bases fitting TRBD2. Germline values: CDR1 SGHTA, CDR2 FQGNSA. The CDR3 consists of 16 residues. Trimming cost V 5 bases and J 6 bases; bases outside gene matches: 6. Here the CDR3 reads CASSQGLAGGPKTQYF. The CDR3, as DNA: TGTGCCAGCAGCCAGGGACTAGCGGGAGGGCCGAAGACCCAGTACTTC.

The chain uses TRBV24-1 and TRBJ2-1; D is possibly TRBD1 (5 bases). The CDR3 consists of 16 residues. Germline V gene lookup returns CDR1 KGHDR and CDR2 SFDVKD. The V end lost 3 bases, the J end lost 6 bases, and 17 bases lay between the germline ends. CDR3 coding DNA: TGTGCCACCAGTGATAACAAGGGCAGGGTGGGCAATGAGCAGTTCTTC. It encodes CATSDNKGRVGNEQFF.